Given below is one TCR beta chain in context. Many counts were recorded for this clonotype. No antigen is known for it. It has no much larger one-base neighbor in the sample; base qualities were not kept. The sequencer was an Illumina HiSeq 1500. Clones were called with MiXCR by TCRdb after fastp trimmed the public reads at Q25, and only in-frame beta chains were retained. Rows with a matching CDR3 protein are joined into one entry that keeps the most common DNA and genes. Here the sample has more than 500,000 distinct CDR3 sequences; about 17% occur a single time. The ten largest account for roughly a quarter of the sample. This sample was included in a study of T cell repertoires in cytomegalovirus infection (dated by TCRdb to between 2018 and 2020). About the study as a whole: Donor HLA type was relevant to the analysis, as public TCR beta signatures indicated carriage of CMV infection together with the matching HLA type. Overall study results and their limits: In the ex vivo response, HLA-C-restricted CMV-specific TCR beta clonotypes were dominant, and in two of eight donors the single most frequent clonotype came from this HLA-C-restricted group. Carriers of CMV infection plus the relevant HLA type were discriminated by the cumulative frequency of public TCR beta family members in the study cohort and in an independent roughly 400-donor cohort.

The clonotype originates from a human donor in good health (CMV status not recorded). Some clones in this sample may be carry-over from other donors' samples. The source material was CD8+ T cells from PBMCs.

The nucleotides read TGTGCCAGCAGCTCCCGGGACAGGGTCGGGATCTATGGCTACACCTTC. This sequence encodes CASSSRDRVGIYGYTF. The V gene is TRBV6-1 and the J gene is TRBJ1-2, with TRBD1 identical over 9 junction bases. Reading the germline V gene gives CDR1 MNHNS and CDR2 SASEGT. The junction shows trimming of 6 bases on V and 4 bases on J, and the gene matches do not reach 12 bases of it. The CDR3, from cysteine to phenylalanine, totals 16 residues. The retained sequence is limited to the CDR3, 48 bases, with the frame set at the first base.